This T cell receptor (beta chain) was captured in a study of blood T cell repertoires in COVID-19. Study at large: Whether acute or convalescent, the COVID-19 samples came from the United States, Italy and Spain. The analysed material was cDNA or gDNA that came from T cells, B-cell-depleted T cells, or PBMCs.

Original data processing: Reference gene primer amplification gave estimated nucleated cell counts. Profiled with immunoSEQ multiplex PCR; TCRdb holds only in-frame clones, not every one. That table gives V, J and clone size, and the DNA gave D and trimming. This sample has 100,000 to 150,000 clones, with approximately 90% found just once. Trimming removed 3 bases from V and 5 bases from J, with 10 bases in between. Germline CDR1 reads SGHTS; CDR2 reads YDEGEE. CDR3 length: 13 amino acids. The sequence came from a man aged 65-85 years with active COVID-19. The chain has TRBV5-8 and TRBJ2-3; possible D gene TRBD2, 6 bases. Input material: peripheral blood. CDR3 residues: CASSSRRGDTQYF. CDR3 bases: TGTGCCAGCAGCTCCCGGAGGGGAGATACGCAGTATTTT.